This T cell receptor (beta chain) was retrieved from a study of T cells in Graves' hyperthyroidism and ophthalmopathy. General study results and limits: Ophthalmopathy could be told apart from stable hyperthyroidism with a 13 V-J model.

In regard to this clonotype: Its target is unknown.

Looked up from germline, CDR1 is SGHVS and CDR2 is FQNEAQ. V lost 3 bases to trimming and J lost 3 bases, with 12 bases between them. This CDR3 is 14 amino acids long. Amplified regions were TCR beta CDR3 sequences from RNA transcripts. An initial round of RT-PCR targeting the TCR CDR3 relied on the HTBI primer set. TCRdb re-derived calls from the multiplex PCR reads in MiXCR, one entry per CDR3 protein. This sample has roughly 750,000 distinct CDR3 sequences, with around 17% found just once. PBMCs were obtained from over 8.5 ml fresh peripheral blood. Sequences were obtained from blood. This receptor was identified in a man aged 18-30 years with Graves' hyperthyroidism. The chain is built from TRBV7-8 and TRBJ2-7, with D uncertain. CDR3 nucleotide sequence: TGTGCCAGCAGCTTTCTCACTGGCCACTACGAGCAGTACTTC. This codes for CASSFLTGHYEQYF.